The entry below gives a single T cell receptor (beta chain) sequence along with its context. Its antigen specificity is not known. It has no much larger one-base neighbor in the sample; base qualities were not kept. The cohort consisted of approximately 690 healthy bone marrow donors. Cohort members were all nominally healthy when sampled, although unrecorded immune exposures were likely present. The donor tested CMV seronegative and was one of the 352 seronegative cohort members. Each donor provided a peripheral blood sample, and peripheral blood mononuclear cells were used for TCR beta sequencing. The Qiagen DNeasy Blood Extraction Kit was used to extract genomic DNA from the blood cell samples. This sample stems from a study of cytomegalovirus exposure and HLA in healthy donors (dated by TCRdb to between 2016 and 2019). Describing the broader study: According to an earlier analysis of around 600 of the donors, some 180 million T cells yielded 117 million unique TCR beta sequences and roughly 280 Gb of sequence data. Because of strong linkage in the cohort, 4 to 6 DR-DQ haplotypes were treated as single units for association and clustering. To study patterns of TCR occurrence, a later analysis re-analyzed previously published TCR beta repertoires from 650 to 750 donors and added high-resolution HLA genotyping. The study aimed to test whether cataloging public T cell receptors could reveal signatures of past pathogen exposure. An earlier analysis of roughly 580 of the donors used high-throughput TCR beta sequencing to judge whether each TCR beta V gene segment behaved as functional or pseudogenic. Roughly 300 gigabases of sequencing data and about 92 million unique TCR sequences made up an early release that covered 500 to 700 HLA-typed donors. Typing coverage differed by locus: A, B, C, DRB1 and DQB1 were typed in about 629-630 donors, DQA1 in 522, DPA1 in 600 to 610, and DPB1 in around 490. Donor age, sex, ethnicity and CMV serostatus were compiled together with the repertoire data. All discovery cohort repertoires had been generated on a single sequencing platform. Along with the approximately 670-subject first cohort, a separate validation cohort of over a hundred different subjects was used. Both class I and class II loci were covered by HLA typing, at four-digit resolution. A later genetic analysis took genome-wide SNP genotypes for about 55% of the 666 donors and used that subset as a discovery cohort. Among the roughly 400 genotyped donors, approximately 76% belonged to the genetic ancestry cluster associated with self-reported Caucasian donors. The study used immunosequencing to profile the T cell repertoires of several hundred subjects and linked those repertoires to cytomegalovirus serostatus. In the later analysis, no new phenotypic data were used to find candidate immune exposures; instead, reliance was placed on TCR beta sequences and their occurrence across donors. To predict cytomegalovirus infection status, the study combined high-throughput TCR immunosequencing, statistical association of individual TCRs with disease status, and machine learning. On average, 235,054 unique TCR beta nucleotide sequences were sequenced per donor among 398 genotyped donors of the cohort, with around 19% of those sequences being non-productive. Overall study outcomes, separate from this receptor: Because counts were too low, 15 to 20 rarely observed V segments, including chromosome 9 orphons, were excluded from the earlier analysis of under 650 of the donors. A later analysis found that HLA-associated TCR beta chains were more clonally expanded and had lower generation probabilities than equally common non-associated chains. In a later genetic analysis, fewer N-insertions in productive TCRs were reported among donors in an Asian-associated ancestry cluster than the 666-donor mean. Across donors, most TCR sequences were observed very rarely, whereas some public TCRs were present in many individuals. The authors suggested that the approach could potentially be extended to other disease states and immunological phenotypes. An association between a missense DCLRE1C variant and V-gene and J-gene trimming of TCR beta chains was found in a later genetic analysis and replicated in an independent cohort. In a later analysis, TCR association rates were found to vary across HLA loci, with the most associated TCRs seen for DRB1 alleles and the fewest for HLA-C alleles. The presence/absence analyses assumed that sequencing depth was roughly uniform across donors, and that assumption may not be true. Immune exposure information for the cohort was limited to CMV serostatus. A few of the identified cytomegalovirus-associated TCR beta chains were confirmed in vitro to be specific for cytomegalovirus antigens. A further reported finding was that TCR beta sequences accurately predicted the HLA-A and HLA-B alleles for most subjects in the first cohort. An earlier analysis of approximately 500 of the donors showed that most TCR beta V segments appeared in productive rearrangements either about 87% or about 30% of the time, which broadly matched IMGT annotations. A later analysis found that most CMV-associated TCR beta chains appeared HLA-restricted, with HLA associations seemingly driven largely by CMV exposure. In both the original and validation cohorts, the classifier was reported to diagnose cytomegalovirus status with high specificity and sensitivity. A cluster of highly shared sequence variants was judged likely to be a technical artifact of the sequencing pipeline. A later analysis associated about 16,000 TCR beta sequences with specific HLA alleles at a false discovery rate of 0.05. Because HLA typing was missing for some donors at each locus, association tests included only the typed subset. The cohort was sequenced for TCR beta chains only, and without alpha or paired-chain data the features that could be detected were limited. Assigning TCR associations to individual alleles was difficult when HLA alleles, especially DR and DQ, strongly co-occurred. Correlated functional status among segregating V segments might reflect linkage disequilibrium, but an unknown experimental factor could not be ruled out. The study gave a list of around 170 TCR beta chains associated with cytomegalovirus. In a later analysis, several top co-occurrence clusters were reported to appear linked to parvovirus B19, influenza, CMV and Epstein-Barr virus.

The library was obtained by the immunoSEQ multiplex PCR assay. For the multiplex PCR, a mixture combining 60 forward primers for TCR Vbeta segments and 13 reverse primers for TCR Jbeta segments was used. A multiplex PCR assay on genomic DNA amplified the CDR3 region of rearranged TCR beta genes. The Illumina HiSeq System was used to sequence the amplified TCR beta libraries as 87-base-pair reads. The study's own analysis went as follows. Across the roughly 700 repertoires, a later analysis counted tens of millions of unique TCR beta chains, 9.5 million to 12 million of which were shared by at least two donors. Raw reads were error-corrected and collapsed into unique sequences with a nearest-neighbor algorithm that merged closely related sequences to remove PCR and sequencing errors. CDR3 sequences were aligned to IMGT reference sequences to assign V, D and J gene segments. For a sequence to be retained, a match of at least six nucleotides to both a V gene segment and a J gene segment was required. A rearrangement was called productive if the CDR3 had no stop codons and remained in frame with V and J, and every other rearrangement was called non-productive. CDR3 was defined according to IMGT convention as the region running from the second conserved V-encoded cysteine to the conserved J-encoded phenylalanine. Sequences without an unambiguous match to a single V gene segment were excluded from the earlier analysis of 587 of the donors. An earlier analysis of 587 of the donors called V segments functional above 56.7% productive rearrangements and segregating when the between-donor standard deviation exceeded 5%. A statistical classification framework was built for diagnosing cytomegalovirus status from the catalog of TCR beta chain sequences. In a later analysis, V and J genes were assigned by comparing TCR nucleotide sequences against IMGT/GENE-DB human TR gene sequences. In a later analysis, CDR3 sequences and most-parsimonious VDJ recombination scenarios were assigned using the TCRdist pipeline. In a later analysis, every TCR beta chain was defined by the combination of its CDR3 amino acid sequence and its V-gene family, and reads without a unique V-gene family were dropped. In a later analysis, fewer than 600 highly shared, low-generation-probability nucleotide sequences were removed to address suspected cross-contamination and a sequencing artifact. In a later analysis, a clonal expansion index was calculated for each public chain from normalized within-repertoire ranks of inferred template counts. In a later analysis, generation probabilities were computed using a VDJ recombination model fitted to out-of-frame rearrangements, and the results were checked against IGoR. Hypergeometric tests were used in a later analysis to score TCR-TCR, TCR-HLA and TCR-CMV co-occurrence, with a repertoire-size bias correction applied to the TCR pairs. To estimate false discovery rates, a later analysis permuted the HLA or CMV assignments 20 times. In a later analysis, co-occurring TCRs were grouped with DBSCAN, and TCRdist sequence similarity was added when clustering was performed within HLA-allele-positive subsets. Co-occurrence clustering excluded repertoires with fewer than 30,000 or more than 120,000 public chains, plus five with anomalous nucleotide sharing. The source is immuneACCESS, and TCRdb retained only in-frame sequences with V and J called. Part of the clones is not carried over; for the studies checked, unresolved V genes explain less than half of this, and the remainder is unexplained. V, J and clone size are taken as reported in that table, and D and trimming were inferred from the DNA itself. This sample gives under 85,000 clones in total; about four fifths of them show up just once. Of the sample, less than 5% is held by the ten largest clones.

Sequencing input: PBMCs. The clonotype originates from a woman aged 25 to 45 in good health and CMV-seronegative.

The DNA sequence follows: TGTGCCTGGACCACAGGGGGCCGGTTCGCCTACAATGAGCAGTTCTTC. This translates into CAWTTGGRFAYNEQFF. Rearrangement joined TRBV30 to TRBJ2-1, and TRBD1 matches 9 of the central bases. At the junction V is shortened by 4 bases and J by 2 bases; bases outside the gene matches: 9. From the cysteine through the phenylalanine, the CDR3 covers 16 amino acids. Only the CDR3 part of the read is kept: 48 bases, read in frame from the first base. In the germline V gene (reference sequence), CDR1 corresponds to GTSNPN and CDR2 to SVGIG.